The 3 T cell receptor beta chains below all came from one sample that was sequenced in a study of T cell changes during pregnancy in multiple sclerosis. Repertoires were generated with immunoSEQ multiplex PCR, while TCRdb's copy carries only in-frame clones and drops some. The sample carries fewer than 45,000 clones, about 88% recorded once. Sequencing used CD8+ T cells from peripheral blood mononuclear cells, obtained after pregnancy. These receptors originate from a female donor in good health, enrolled as a control in a pregnancy study.

The CDR3 bases are TGCGCCAGCAGGAGGGCGGAGGTCTACGAGCAGTACTTC. This sequence encodes CASRRAEVYEQYF. The V gene is TRBV5-1, the J gene TRBJ2-7; D is perhaps TRBD2 (5 bases). V was pared by 5 bases and J by 3 bases, with 12 bases between. CDR1 is SGHRS and CDR2 is YFSETQ in the germline V gene. CDR3 length: 13 residues.

The chain combines TRBV7-9 with TRBJ2-7; 8 positions agree with TRBD1. This CDR3 contains 14 residues. Germline loops: CDR1 SEHNR, CDR2 FQNEAQ (reference sequence). J was trimmed by 2 bases and V by 5 bases; bases with no gene match: 5. The CDR3 sequence: CASSVGQGTYEQYF. CDR3 coding DNA: TGTGCCAGCAGCGTCGGACAGGGCACCTACGAGCAGTACTTC.

V and J are TRBV11-2 and TRBJ1-2, with D tentatively TRBD1 (6 bases). There are 16 residues in the CDR3. Germline loops: CDR1 SGHAT, CDR2 FQNNGV. Trimming removed 5 bases from V and 8 bases from J, with 24 bases in between. The CDR3, as DNA: TGTGCCAGCAGCCCGCGGCTGGGGGGGGCGACTAGGGGCTACACCTTC. Translated, it gives CASSPRLGGATRGYTF.